These T cell receptor beta chains were read from a single sample in a study of T cells in Graves' hyperthyroidism and ophthalmopathy. TCRdb recomputed calls from the multiplex PCR reads with MiXCR, one row per CDR3 protein. The table includes hundreds of thousands of distinct CDR3 sequences, 16% detected once. Input material: blood. The receptors come from a woman aged 18-29 years with Graves' hyperthyroidism. CDR3s include the opening cysteine and the closing phenylalanine or tryptophan. The D gene is left open where the match is weak. Size values are once, few and many counts, or a class for expanded clones, and some rows have none.

V	size	D	J	CDR3	DNA
TRBV3-1	many	TRBD2	TRBJ2-3	CASRLASSTDTQYF	TGTGCCAGCAGACTAGCGAGTAGCACAGATACGCAGTATTTT
TRBV5-8	.	.	TRBJ2-1	CASSITGSGDEQFF	TGTGCCAGCAGCATCACCGGGAGTGGGGATGAGCAGTTCTTC
TRBV7-2	.	TRBD1	TRBJ1-5	CASSHRTGGNQPQHF	TGTGCCAGCAGCCATAGGACAGGGGGGAATCAGCCCCAGCATTTT
TRBV7-2	many	TRBD1	TRBJ2-7	CASSTSDRETGEQYF	TGTGCCAGCAGCACGTCGGACAGGGAGACGGGCGAGCAGTACTTC
TRBV6-1	many	.	TRBJ1-1	CASSGRRKRPEAFF	TGTGCCAGCAGTGGCCGGAGGAAAAGACCTGAAGCTTTCTTT
TRBV20-1	.	.	TRBJ2-2	CSARDFSGSAGELFF	TGCAGTGCTAGAGATTTCTCGGGTTCTGCCGGGGAGCTGTTTTTT
TRBV29-1	once	.	TRBJ2-7	CSVEGTRGSYEQYF	TGCAGCGTTGAGGGGACAAGGGGTTCCTACGAGCAGTACTTC
TRBV7-8	many	.	TRBJ2-7	CASSLGIGSYEQYF	TGTGCCAGCAGCTTAGGGATAGGGTCCTACGAGCAGTACTTC
TRBV20-1	many	TRBD1	TRBJ2-7	CSAADREPYEQYF	TGCAGTGCTGCTGACAGGGAGCCCTACGAGCAGTACTTC
TRBV5-1	.	.	TRBJ2-7	CASSLGGTGAIEQYF	TGCGCCAGCAGCTTGGGGGGTACGGGAGCGATCGAGCAGTACTTC
TRBV10-2	few	.	TRBJ1-4	CASSEVTAEKLFF	TGCGCCAGCAGTGAGGTCACAGCTGAAAAACTGTTTTTT
TRBV6-5	.	.	TRBJ2-3	CASSYSKGYTQYF	TGTGCCAGCAGTTACTCGAAAGGGTATACGCAGTATTTT